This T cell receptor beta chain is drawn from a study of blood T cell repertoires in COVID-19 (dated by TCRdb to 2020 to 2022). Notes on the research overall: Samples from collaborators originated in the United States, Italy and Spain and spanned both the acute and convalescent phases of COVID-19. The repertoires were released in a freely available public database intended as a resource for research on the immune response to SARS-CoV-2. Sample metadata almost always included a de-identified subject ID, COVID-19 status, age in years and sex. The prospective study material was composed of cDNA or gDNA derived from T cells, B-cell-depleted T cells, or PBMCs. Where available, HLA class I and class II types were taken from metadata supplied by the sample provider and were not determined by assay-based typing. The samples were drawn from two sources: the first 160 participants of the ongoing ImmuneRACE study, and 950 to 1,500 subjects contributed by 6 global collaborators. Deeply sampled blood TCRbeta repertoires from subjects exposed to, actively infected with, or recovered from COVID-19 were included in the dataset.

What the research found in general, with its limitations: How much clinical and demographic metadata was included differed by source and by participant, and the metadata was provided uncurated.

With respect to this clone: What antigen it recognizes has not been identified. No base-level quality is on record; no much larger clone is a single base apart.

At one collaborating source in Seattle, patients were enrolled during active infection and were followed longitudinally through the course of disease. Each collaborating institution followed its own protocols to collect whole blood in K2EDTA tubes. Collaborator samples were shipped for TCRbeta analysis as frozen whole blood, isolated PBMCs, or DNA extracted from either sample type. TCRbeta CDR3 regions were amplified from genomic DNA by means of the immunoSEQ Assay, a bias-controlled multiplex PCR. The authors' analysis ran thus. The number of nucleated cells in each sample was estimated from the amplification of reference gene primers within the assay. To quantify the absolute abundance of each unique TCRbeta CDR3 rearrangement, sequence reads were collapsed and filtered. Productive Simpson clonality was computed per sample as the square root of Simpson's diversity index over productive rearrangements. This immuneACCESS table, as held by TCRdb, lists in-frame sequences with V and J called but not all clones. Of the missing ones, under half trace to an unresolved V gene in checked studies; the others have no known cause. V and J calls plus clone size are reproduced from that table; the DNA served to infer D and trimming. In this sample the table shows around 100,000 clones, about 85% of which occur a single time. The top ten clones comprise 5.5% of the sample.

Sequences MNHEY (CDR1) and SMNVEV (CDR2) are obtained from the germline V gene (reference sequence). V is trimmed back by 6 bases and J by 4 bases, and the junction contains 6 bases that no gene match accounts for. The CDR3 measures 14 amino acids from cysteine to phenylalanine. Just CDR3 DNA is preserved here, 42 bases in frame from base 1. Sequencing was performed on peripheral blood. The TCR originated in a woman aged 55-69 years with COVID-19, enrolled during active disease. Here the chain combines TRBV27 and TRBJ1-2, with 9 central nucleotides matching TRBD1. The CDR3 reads CASSWGQGGYGYTF. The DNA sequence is TGTGCCAGCAGCTGGGGACAGGGTGGCTATGGCTACACCTTC.